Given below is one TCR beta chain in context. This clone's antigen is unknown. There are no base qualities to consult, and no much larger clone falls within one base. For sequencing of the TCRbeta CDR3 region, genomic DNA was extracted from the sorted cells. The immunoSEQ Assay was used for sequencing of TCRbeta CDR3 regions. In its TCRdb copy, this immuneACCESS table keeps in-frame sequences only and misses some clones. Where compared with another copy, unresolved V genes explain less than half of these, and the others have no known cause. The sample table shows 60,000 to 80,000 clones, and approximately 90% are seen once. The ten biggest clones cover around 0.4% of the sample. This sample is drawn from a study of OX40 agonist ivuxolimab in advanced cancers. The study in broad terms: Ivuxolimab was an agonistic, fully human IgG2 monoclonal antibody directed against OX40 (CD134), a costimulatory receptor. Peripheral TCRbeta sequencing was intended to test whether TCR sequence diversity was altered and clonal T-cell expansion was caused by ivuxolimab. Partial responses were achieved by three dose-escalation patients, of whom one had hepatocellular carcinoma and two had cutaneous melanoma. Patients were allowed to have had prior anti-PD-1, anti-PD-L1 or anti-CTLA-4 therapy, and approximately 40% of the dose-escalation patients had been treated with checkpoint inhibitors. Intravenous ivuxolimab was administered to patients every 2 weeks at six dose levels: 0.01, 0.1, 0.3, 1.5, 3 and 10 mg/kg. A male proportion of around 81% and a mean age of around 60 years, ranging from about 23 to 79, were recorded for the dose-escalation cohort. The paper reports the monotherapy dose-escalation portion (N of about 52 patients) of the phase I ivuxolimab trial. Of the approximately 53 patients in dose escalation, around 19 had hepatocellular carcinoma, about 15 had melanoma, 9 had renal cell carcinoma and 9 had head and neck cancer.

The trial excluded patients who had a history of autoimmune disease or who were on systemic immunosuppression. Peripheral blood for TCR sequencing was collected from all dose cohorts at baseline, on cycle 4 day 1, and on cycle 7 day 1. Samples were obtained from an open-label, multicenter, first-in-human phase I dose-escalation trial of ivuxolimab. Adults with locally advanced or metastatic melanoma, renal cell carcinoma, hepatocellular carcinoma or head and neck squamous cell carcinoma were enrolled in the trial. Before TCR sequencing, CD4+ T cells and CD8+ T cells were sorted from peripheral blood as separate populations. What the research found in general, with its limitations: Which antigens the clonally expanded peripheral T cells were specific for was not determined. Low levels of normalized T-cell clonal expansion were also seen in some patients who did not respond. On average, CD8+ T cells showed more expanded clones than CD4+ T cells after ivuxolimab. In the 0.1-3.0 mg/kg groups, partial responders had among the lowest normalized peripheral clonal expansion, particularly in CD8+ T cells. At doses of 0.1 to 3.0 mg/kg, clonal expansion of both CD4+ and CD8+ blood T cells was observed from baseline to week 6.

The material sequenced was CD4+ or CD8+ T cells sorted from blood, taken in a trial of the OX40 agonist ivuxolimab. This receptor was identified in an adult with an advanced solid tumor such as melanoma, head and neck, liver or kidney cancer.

The CDR3 reads as follows: CAWSVGISAFF. DNA sequence: TGTGCCTGGAGTGTTGGGATATCGGCTTTCTTT. The sequence is built from TRBV30 and TRBJ1-1; the D gene lacks a confident call. From the germline V gene (reference sequence), CDR1 is GTSNPN and CDR2 is SVGIG. The cysteine opens and the phenylalanine closes a CDR3 of 11 amino acids. The read is trimmed to its CDR3 DNA, 33 bases read in frame from base 1. The junction carries 10 bases between V and J, which are trimmed by 0 bases and 11 bases respectively.